The table lists the clone carrying this T cell receptor (beta chain) with many counts. The antigen is undetermined. The read terminates 3 residues ahead of where the CDR3 ends, so the germline J gene completes it. Blood samples were heparinized, roughly 5 to 9 ml per donor. Trimming stripped 5 bases from V and 2 bases from J, with 7 bases between. CDR1 is SQVTM and CDR2 is ANQGSEA in the germline V gene. The CDR3 sequence is 12 residues long. TCRdb keeps only in-frame clones here, not all; method: immunoSEQ multiplex PCR. This sample shows tens of thousands of clones and no singletons; around 2% rests with the ten largest. The data are from a study of T cell clonality in common variable immunodeficiency. Study-level points and caveats: In common variable immunodeficiency, TCR beta chains reportedly carried fewer deletions and N-nucleotide insertions. CVID patient heterogeneity limited repertoire-clinical complication correlations.

The sequence derives from a human donor with common variable immunodeficiency. Input material: peripheral blood mononuclear cells. The rearrangement links TRBV29-1 to TRBJ2-1, with a weak D call TRBD1 (5 bases). Here the CDR3 reads CSVYRTYNEQFF. The sequenced CDR3 bases are TGCAGCGTTTACAGGACCTACAATGAG.